The following is a T cell receptor beta chain sequence with its context. Its antigen is not identified. With V trimmed by 2 bases and J by 5 bases, 5 bases remained unmatched. CDR1 and CDR2 from the germline V gene are MNHNY and SVGAGI (reference sequence). The CDR3 loop spans 15 amino acids. The data derive from a study of shared clonotypes between healthy human individuals. Background on the study: Every donor yielded three CD4 naive, three CD4 memory, two CD8 naive and one CD8 memory plate. Study-wide findings and caveats: Sorted-subset samples were not fully sequenced, rarefaction indicated.

Sequencing used immunoSEQ multiplex PCR; TCRdb keeps in-frame clones, though not all of them. The table has some 2,400,000 clones, 90% to 96% seen once. The rearrangement links TRBV6-6 to TRBJ2-5; 10 bases align to TRBD2. This clonotype was sampled from a man aged 18 to 30 in good health. The specimen was naive CD4+ T cells sorted from blood. Described subset: CD45RA+ positively selected. The CDR3 loop reads CASSYSGGATETQYF. In nucleotides, the CDR3 is TGTGCCAGCAGTTACAGCGGGGGGGCGACGGAGACCCAGTACTTC.